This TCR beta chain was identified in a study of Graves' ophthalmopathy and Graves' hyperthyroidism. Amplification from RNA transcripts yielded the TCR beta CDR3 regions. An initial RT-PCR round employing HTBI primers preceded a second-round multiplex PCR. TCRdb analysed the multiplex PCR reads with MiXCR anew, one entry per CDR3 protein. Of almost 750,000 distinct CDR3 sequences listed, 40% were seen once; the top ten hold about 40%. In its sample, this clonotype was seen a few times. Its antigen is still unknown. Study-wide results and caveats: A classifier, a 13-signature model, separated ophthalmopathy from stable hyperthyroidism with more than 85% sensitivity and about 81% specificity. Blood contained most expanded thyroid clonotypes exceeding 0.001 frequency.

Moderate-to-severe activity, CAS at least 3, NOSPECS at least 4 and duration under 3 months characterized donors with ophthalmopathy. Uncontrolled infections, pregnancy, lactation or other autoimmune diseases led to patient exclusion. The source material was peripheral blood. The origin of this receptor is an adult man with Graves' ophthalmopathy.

Written as DNA, the CDR3 is TGTGCCAGCAGCTTAGTCGGGGGGGAGGGCTACACCTTC. This translates into CASSLVGGEGYTF. The chain is built from TRBV7-2 and TRBJ1-2, with a possible D match to TRBD1 (5 bases). Germline assignment: CDR1 SGHTA and CDR2 FQGNSA. V shed 1 base and J shed 8 bases, with 11 bases lying between them. There are 13 residues in the CDR3.